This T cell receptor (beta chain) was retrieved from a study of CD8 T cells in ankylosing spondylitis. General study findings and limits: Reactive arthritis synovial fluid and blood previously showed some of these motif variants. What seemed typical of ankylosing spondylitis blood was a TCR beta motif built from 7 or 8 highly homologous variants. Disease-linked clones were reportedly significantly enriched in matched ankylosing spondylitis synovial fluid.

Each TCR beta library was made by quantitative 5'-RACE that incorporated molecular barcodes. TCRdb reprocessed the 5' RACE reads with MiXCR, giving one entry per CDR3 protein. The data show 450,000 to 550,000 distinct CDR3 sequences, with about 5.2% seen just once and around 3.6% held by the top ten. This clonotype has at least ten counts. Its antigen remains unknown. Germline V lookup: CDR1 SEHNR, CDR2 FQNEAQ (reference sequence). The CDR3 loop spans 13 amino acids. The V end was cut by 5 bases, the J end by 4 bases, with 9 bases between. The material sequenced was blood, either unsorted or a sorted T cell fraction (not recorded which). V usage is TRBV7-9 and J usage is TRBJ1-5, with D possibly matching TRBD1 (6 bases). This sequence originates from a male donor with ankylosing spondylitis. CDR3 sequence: CASSTGQNQPQHF. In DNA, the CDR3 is TGTGCCAGCAGCACAGGACAGAATCAGCCCCAGCATTTT.